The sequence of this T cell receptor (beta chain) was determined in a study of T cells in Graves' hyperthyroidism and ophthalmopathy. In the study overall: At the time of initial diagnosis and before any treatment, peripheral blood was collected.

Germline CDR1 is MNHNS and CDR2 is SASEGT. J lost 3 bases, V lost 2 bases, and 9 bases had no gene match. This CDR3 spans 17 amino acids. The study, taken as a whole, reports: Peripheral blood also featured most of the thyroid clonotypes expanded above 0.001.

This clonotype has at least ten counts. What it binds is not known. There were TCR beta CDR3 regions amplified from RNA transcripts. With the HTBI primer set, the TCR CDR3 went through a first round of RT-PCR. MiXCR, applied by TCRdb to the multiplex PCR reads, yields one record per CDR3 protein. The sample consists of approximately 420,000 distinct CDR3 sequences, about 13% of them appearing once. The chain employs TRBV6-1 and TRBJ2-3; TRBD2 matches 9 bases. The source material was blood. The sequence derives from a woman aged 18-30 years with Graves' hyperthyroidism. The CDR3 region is CASSELGGRALTDTQYF. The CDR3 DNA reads TGTGCCAGCAGTGAACTCGGCGGGAGGGCCTTGACAGATACGCAGTATTTT.